The clone carrying this T cell receptor (beta chain) appeared a few times. The data belong to a study of blood T cell repertoires in COVID-19. Study information: Specimens from acute and convalescent COVID-19 originated in the United States, Italy and Spain. PBMCs, B-cell-depleted T cells, or T cells provided the cDNA or gDNA that made up the material.

Trimming removed 0 bases from V and 7 bases from J, with 10 bases in between. The CDR3 runs 14 residues. Germline loops: CDR1 MNHEY, CDR2 SVGAGI. Profiling relied on immunoSEQ multiplex PCR, and the TCRdb table lists in-frame clones only, not all of them. The sample consists of hundreds of thousands of clones, under 90% of them appearing once. The rearrangement links TRBV6-5 to TRBJ1-5; perhaps TRBD1 as D (5 bases). The receptor was derived from a woman in her forties with active or convalescent COVID-19. Sequenced material: peripheral blood. The CDR3 coding sequence is TGTGCCAGCAGTTACTCGCACGGGGGACAGCCCCAGCATTTT. This gives the protein CASSYSHGGQPQHF.